A selection of T cell receptor beta chains follows, all from one sample in a study of T cell responses to AZD1222 COVID-19 vaccine. Clones were sequenced by immunoSEQ multiplex PCR, and TCRdb holds only the in-frame ones, with some missing. The sample consists of roughly 150,000 clones, 90% to 95% of them appearing once. This specimen consisted of peripheral blood, obtained 28 days after the second AZD1222 dose. The source of these receptors is an adult who received the AZD1222 COVID-19 vaccine. Each CDR3 is given with its conserved first and last residue. The order of the fields is CDR3 protein, CDR3 DNA, V gene, J gene, D gene, clone size. A D gene is named only where the DNA matches it firmly. Size is stated for part of the rows, as once, few or many counts, or as a class when the clone is expanded.

CDR3: CASSQGLATHEQFF
DNA: TGTGCCAGCAGCCAAGGATTGGCGACTCACGAGCAGTTCTTC
V: TRBV3-1/TRBV3-2
J: TRBJ2-1
D: NA
size: NA

CDR3: CASSGSSGIRDTQYF
DNA: TGCGCCAGCAGCGGCTCTAGCGGCATTAGGGATACGCAGTATTTT
V: TRBV5-1
J: TRBJ2-3
D: TRBD2
size: NA

CDR3: CASTPGWGGEQFF
DNA: TGTGCCAGCACCCCCGGTTGGGGGGGTGAGCAGTTCTTC
V: TRBV12-3/TRBV12-4
J: TRBJ2-1
D: TRBD2
size: NA

CDR3: CASSLGRMSYEQYF
DNA: TGCGCCAGCAGCTTGGGCAGGATGTCCTACGAGCAGTACTTC
V: TRBV5-1
J: TRBJ2-7
D: NA
size: NA

CDR3: CSVSDGTGWGGTEAFF
DNA: TGCAGCGTCTCGGACGGGACGGGCTGGGGAGGGACTGAAGCTTTCTTT
V: TRBV29-1
J: TRBJ1-1
D: NA
size: NA

CDR3: CASSPQGGKLFF
DNA: TGTGCCAGCAGCCCACAGGGCGGAAAACTGTTTTTT
V: TRBV3-1/TRBV3-2
J: TRBJ1-4
D: NA
size: few

CDR3: CASSLGELGTDTQYF
DNA: TGTGCCAGCAGCTTAGGCGAATTAGGCACAGATACGCAGTATTTT
V: TRBV11-3
J: TRBJ2-3
D: NA
size: NA

CDR3: CASSPPGLDYEQYF
DNA: TGTGCCAGCTCACCTCCGGGACTAGACTACGAGCAGTACTTC
V: TRBV18
J: TRBJ2-7
D: TRBD2
size: NA

CDR3: CASSLAGNNVGELFF
DNA: TGTGCCAGCAGTTTAGCGGGTAACAACGTCGGGGAGCTGTTTTTT
V: TRBV27
J: TRBJ2-2
D: NA
size: NA

CDR3: CASRRGISETQYF
DNA: TGTGCCAGCAGAAGGGGTATCTCGGAGACCCAGTACTTC
V: TRBV2
J: TRBJ2-5
D: NA
size: NA

CDR3: CASSQGVGGHETQYF
DNA: TGTGCCAGCAGCCAAGGAGTGGGGGGGCACGAGACCCAGTACTTC
V: TRBV4-2
J: TRBJ2-5
D: NA
size: NA

CDR3: CASSFSDQETQYF
DNA: TGTGCCAGCAGCTTCTCCGACCAAGAGACCCAGTACTTC
V: TRBV11-2
J: TRBJ2-5
D: NA
size: NA

CDR3: CASSLAANGELFF
DNA: TGTGCCAGCAGCTTAGCGGCGAACGGGGAGCTGTTTTTT
V: TRBV7-9
J: TRBJ2-2
D: NA
size: few

CDR3: CASSGGTVSNQPQHF
DNA: TGTGCCAGCAGTGGAGGGACAGTGAGCAATCAGCCCCAGCATTTT
V: TRBV2
J: TRBJ1-5
D: TRBD1
size: once

CDR3: CASSKALTRQTYYGYTF
DNA: TGTGCCAGCAGCAAAGCTTTAACTAGACAGACCTACTATGGCTACACCTTC
V: TRBV21-1
J: TRBJ1-2
D: NA
size: NA

CDR3: CASSQVQGGTVEAFF
DNA: TGTGCCAGCAGCCAGGTCCAGGGGGGGACGGTAGAAGCTTTCTTT
V: TRBV4-2
J: TRBJ1-1
D: TRBD1
size: NA

CDR3: CASSPGPATQEPPLHF
DNA: TGTGCCAGCAGCCCCGGCCCTGCGACCCAGGAGCCACCCCTCCACTTT
V: TRBV4-2
J: TRBJ1-6
D: NA
size: NA

CDR3: CSANKPGTQYF
DNA: TGCAGTGCTAACAAGCCAGGGACTCAGTACTTC
V: TRBV20-1
J: TRBJ2-4
D: NA
size: NA

CDR3: CASSLAGNGYTF
DNA: TGTGCCAGCAGCTTAGCAGGGAATGGCTACACCTTC
V: TRBV7-2
J: TRBJ1-2
D: NA
size: NA

CDR3: CASSRDTHSYEQYF
DNA: TGTGCCAGCAGCAGGGACACCCACTCCTACGAGCAGTACTTC
V: TRBV5-6
J: TRBJ2-7
D: NA
size: NA

CDR3: CASSQHSGGYEQYF
DNA: TGTGCCAGCAGTCAACATAGCGGGGGCTACGAGCAGTACTTC
V: TRBV6-2/TRBV6-3
J: TRBJ2-7
D: TRBD2
size: NA

CDR3: CASRIPGADNSPLHF
DNA: TGTGCCAGTAGGATTCCAGGGGCCGATAATTCACCCCTCCACTTT
V: TRBV19
J: TRBJ1-6
D: NA
size: NA

CDR3: CASSQAWDRGNGYTF
DNA: TGTGCCAGCAGCCAAGCCTGGGACAGGGGGAATGGCTACACCTTC
V: TRBV16
J: TRBJ1-2
D: TRBD1
size: NA

CDR3: CASSRGTGVGYTF
DNA: TGTGCCAGCAGCCGGGGGACAGGGGTTGGCTACACCTTC
V: TRBV12-3/TRBV12-4
J: TRBJ1-2
D: TRBD1
size: NA

CDR3: CASSQDAGTLNTEAFF
DNA: TGTGCCAGCAGCCAAGATGCCGGGACTCTGAACACTGAAGCTTTCTTT
V: TRBV14
J: TRBJ1-1
D: NA
size: once

CDR3: CASSLASVDTQYF
DNA: TGTGCCAGCAGTTTAGCCTCGGTTGATACGCAGTATTTT
V: TRBV12-3/TRBV12-4
J: TRBJ2-3
D: NA
size: NA

CDR3: CSVVFQPTAGYTF
DNA: TGCAGCGTTGTATTTCAGCCGACGGCAGGCTACACCTTC
V: TRBV29-1
J: TRBJ1-2
D: NA
size: NA

CDR3: CSVDGAEGSSSYEQYF
DNA: TGCAGCGTTGACGGGGCCGAGGGGAGTAGCTCCTACGAGCAGTACTTC
V: TRBV29-1
J: TRBJ2-7
D: NA
size: NA

CDR3: CASSLRGSYEQYF
DNA: TGTGCCAGCAGTCTCCGGGGTAGCTACGAGCAGTACTTC
V: TRBV27
J: TRBJ2-7
D: NA
size: NA

CDR3: CASSIGTSGFPFTDTQYF
DNA: TGTGCCAGTAGTATAGGGACTAGCGGGTTCCCATTCACAGATACGCAGTATTTT
V: TRBV19
J: TRBJ2-3
D: TRBD2
size: NA

CDR3: CASSPGTSGSFMIEQFF
DNA: TGCGCCAGCAGCCCCGGGACTAGCGGGAGCTTTATGATTGAGCAGTTCTTC
V: TRBV10-1
J: TRBJ2-1
D: TRBD2
size: NA